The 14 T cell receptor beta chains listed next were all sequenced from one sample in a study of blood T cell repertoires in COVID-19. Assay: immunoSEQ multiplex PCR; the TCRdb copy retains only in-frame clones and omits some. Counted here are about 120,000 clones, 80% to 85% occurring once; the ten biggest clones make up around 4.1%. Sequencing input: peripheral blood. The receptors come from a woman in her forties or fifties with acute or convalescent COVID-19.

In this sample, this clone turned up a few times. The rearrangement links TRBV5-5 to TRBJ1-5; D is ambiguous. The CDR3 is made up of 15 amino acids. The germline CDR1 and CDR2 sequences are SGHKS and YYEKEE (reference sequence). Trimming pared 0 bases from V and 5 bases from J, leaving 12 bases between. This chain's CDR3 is CASSLVPSGDQPQHF. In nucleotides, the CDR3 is TGTGCCAGCAGCTTGGTGCCCAGCGGGGATCAGCCCCAGCATTTT.

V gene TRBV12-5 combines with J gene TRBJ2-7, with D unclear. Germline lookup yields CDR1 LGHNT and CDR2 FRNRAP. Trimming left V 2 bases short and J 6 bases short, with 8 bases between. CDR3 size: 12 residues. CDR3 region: CASGLSATEQYF. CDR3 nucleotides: TGTGCTAGTGGTTTGTCTGCTACCGAGCAGTACTTC. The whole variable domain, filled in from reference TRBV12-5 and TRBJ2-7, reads DARVTQTPRHKVTEMGQEVTMRCQPILGHNTVFWYRQTMMQGLELLAYFRNRAPLDDSGMPKDRFSAEMPDATLATLKIQPSEPRDSAVYFCASGLSATEQYFGPGTRLTVT.

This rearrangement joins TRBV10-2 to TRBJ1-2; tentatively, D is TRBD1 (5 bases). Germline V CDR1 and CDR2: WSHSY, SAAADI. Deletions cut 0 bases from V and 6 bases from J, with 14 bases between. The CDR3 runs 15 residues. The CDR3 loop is CASSESIMGLDGYTF. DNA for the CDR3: TGCGCCAGCAGTGAGTCGATAATGGGGCTGGATGGCTACACCTTC.

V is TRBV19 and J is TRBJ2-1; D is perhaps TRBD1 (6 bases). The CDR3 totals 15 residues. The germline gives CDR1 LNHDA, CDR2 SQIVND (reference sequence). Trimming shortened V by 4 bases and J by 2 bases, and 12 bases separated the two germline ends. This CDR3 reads CASSTGVGTYNEQFF. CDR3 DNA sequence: TGTGCCAGTAGTACAGGGGTAGGGACCTACAATGAGCAGTTCTTC.

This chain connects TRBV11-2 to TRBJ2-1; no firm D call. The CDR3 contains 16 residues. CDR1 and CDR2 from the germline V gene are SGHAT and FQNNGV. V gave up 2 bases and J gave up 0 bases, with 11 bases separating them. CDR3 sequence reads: CASSLSATSSYNEQFF. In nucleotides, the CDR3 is TGTGCCAGCAGCTTAAGCGCTACCAGCTCCTACAATGAGCAGTTCTTC.

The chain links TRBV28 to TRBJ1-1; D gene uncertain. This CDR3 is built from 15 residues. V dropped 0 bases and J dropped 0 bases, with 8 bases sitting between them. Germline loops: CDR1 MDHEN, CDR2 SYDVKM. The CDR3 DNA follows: TGTGCCAGCAGTTTATGGGGCGCGATGAACACTGAAGCTTTCTTT. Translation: CASSLWGAMNTEAFF.

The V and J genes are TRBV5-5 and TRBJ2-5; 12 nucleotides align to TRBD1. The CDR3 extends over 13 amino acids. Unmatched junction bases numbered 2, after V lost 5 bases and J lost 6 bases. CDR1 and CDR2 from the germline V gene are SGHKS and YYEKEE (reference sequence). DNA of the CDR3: TGTGCCAGCAGAAGGGACAGGGGGCAGACCCAGTACTTC. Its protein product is CASRRDRGQTQYF.

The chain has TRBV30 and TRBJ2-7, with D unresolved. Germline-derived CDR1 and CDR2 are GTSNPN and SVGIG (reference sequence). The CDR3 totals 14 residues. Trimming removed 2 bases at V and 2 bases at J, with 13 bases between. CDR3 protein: CAWSRETLAYEQYF. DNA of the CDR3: TGTGCCTGGAGTCGAGAAACCCTCGCCTACGAGCAGTACTTC.

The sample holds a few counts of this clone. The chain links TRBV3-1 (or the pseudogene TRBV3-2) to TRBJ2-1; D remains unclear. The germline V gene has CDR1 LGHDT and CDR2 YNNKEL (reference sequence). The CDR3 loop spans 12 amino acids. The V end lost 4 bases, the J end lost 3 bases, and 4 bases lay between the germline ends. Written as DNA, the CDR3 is TGTGCCAGCAGCCCTAACTACAATGAGCAGTTCTTC. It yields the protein CASSPNYNEQFF.

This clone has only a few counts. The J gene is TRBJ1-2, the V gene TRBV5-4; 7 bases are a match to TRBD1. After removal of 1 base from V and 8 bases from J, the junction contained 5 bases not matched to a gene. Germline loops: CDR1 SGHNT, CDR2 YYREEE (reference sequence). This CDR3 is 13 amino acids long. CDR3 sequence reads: CASSLKGAWGYTF. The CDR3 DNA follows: TGTGCCAGCAGCTTGAAGGGGGCTTGGGGCTACACCTTC. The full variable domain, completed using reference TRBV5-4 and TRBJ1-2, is ETGVTQSPTHLIKTRGQQVTLRCSSQSGHNTVSWYQQALGQGPQFIFQYYREEENGRGNFPPRFSGLQFPNYSSELNVNALELDDSALYLCASSLKGAWGYTFGSGTRLTVV.

This CDR3 reads CSASGTQQFF. The CDR3 DNA is TGCAGTGCTAGTGGGACTCAGCAGTTCTTC. This chain uses TRBV20-1 with TRBJ2-1, with D tentatively TRBD2 (6 bases). Germline V gene data show CDR1 as DFQATT and CDR2 as SNEGSKA (reference sequence). V was shortened by 3 bases and J by 11 bases, with 8 bases between the two germline ends. CDR3 length: 10 residues.

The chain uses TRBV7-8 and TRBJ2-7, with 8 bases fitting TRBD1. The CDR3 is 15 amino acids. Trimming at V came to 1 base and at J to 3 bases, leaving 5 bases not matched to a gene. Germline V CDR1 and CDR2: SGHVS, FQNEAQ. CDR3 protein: CASSLVQGVLYEQYF. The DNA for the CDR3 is TGTGCCAGCAGCTTAGTACAGGGGGTACTCTACGAGCAGTACTTC.

DNA for the CDR3: TGTGCCAGCAGCATTTCCACAGGGAGCGGGGAGCTGTTTTTT. Translation: CASSISTGSGELFF. The chain uses TRBV7-8 and TRBJ2-2; perhaps TRBD1 as D (6 bases). CDR3 length: 14 amino acids. Germline V gene data show CDR1 as SGHVS and CDR2 as FQNEAQ. With 5 bases removed from V and 7 bases from J, the gap between germline ends came to 14 bases.

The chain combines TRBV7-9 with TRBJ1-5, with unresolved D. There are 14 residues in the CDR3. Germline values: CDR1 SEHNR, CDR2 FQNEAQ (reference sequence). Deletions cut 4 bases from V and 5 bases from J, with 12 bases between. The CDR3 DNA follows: TGTGCCAGCAGCTCCAACATTGGGCATCAGCCCCAGCATTTT. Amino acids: CASSSNIGHQPQHF.